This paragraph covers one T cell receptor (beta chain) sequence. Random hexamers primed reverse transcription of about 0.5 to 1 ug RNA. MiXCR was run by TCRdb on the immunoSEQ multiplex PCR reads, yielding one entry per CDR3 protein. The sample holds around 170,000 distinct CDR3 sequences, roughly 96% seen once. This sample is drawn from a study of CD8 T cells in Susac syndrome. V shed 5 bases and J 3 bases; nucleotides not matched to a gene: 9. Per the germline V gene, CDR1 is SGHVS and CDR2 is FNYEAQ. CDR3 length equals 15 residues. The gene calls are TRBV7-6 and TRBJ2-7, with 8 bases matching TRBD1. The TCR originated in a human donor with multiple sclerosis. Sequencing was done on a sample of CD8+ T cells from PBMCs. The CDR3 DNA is TGTGCCAGCAGCCCCCGTACAGGGGGAGACTACGAGCAGTACTTC. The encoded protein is CASSPRTGGDYEQYF.